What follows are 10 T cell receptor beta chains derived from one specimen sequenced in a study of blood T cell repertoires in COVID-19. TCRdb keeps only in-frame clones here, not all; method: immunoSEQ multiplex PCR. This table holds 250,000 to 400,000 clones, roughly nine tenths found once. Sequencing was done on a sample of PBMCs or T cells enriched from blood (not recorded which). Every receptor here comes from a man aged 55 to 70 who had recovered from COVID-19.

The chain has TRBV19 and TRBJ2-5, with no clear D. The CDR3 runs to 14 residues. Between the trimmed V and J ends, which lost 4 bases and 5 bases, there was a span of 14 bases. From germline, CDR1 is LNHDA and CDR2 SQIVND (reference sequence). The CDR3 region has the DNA TGTGCCAGTAGTACCCGAGTGAGTTCGGAGACCCAGTACTTC. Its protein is CASSTRVSSETQYF.

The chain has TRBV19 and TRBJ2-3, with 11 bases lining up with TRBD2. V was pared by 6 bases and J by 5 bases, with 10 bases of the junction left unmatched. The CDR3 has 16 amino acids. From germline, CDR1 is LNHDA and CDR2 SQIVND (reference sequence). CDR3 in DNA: TGTGCCAGTAGCCAAGGACTAGCGGGTCAACGAGATACGCAGTATTTT. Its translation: CASSQGLAGQRDTQYF. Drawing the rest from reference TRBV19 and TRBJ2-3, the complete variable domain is DGGITQSPKYLFRKEGQNVTLSCEQNLNHDAMYWYRQDPGQGLRLIYYSQIVNDFQKGDIAEGYSVSREKKESFPLTVTSAQKNPTAFYLCASSQGLAGQRDTQYFGPGTRLTVL.

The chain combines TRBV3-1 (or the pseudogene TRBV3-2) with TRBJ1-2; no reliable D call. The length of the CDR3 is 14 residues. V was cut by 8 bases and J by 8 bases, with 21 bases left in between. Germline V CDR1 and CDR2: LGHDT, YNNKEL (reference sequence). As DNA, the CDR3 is TGTGCCAGCTCCCCAGCGGGGTCACCGAGAGGCTACACCTTC. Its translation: CASSPAGSPRGYTF.

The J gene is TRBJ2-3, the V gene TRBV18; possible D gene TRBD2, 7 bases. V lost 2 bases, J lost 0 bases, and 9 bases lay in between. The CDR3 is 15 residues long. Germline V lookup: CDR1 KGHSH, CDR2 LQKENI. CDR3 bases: TGTGCCAGCTCACCAGGGGGGGCCAGCACAGATACGCAGTATTTT. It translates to CASSPGGASTDTQYF.

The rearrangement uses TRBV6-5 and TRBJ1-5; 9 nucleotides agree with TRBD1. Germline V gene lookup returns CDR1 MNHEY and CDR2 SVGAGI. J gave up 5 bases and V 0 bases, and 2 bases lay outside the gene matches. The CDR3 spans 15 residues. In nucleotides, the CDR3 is TGTGCCAGCAGTTACTCGAGACAGGGGGATCAGCCCCAGCATTTT. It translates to CASSYSRQGDQPQHF.

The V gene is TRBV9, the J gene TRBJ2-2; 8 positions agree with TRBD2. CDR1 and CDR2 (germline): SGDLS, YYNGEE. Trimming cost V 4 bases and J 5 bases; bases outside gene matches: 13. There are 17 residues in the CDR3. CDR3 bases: TGTGCCAGCAGCCCGCGGTCGGGAGGGCCTAGTACCGGGGAGCTGTTTTTT. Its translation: CASSPRSGGPSTGELFF.

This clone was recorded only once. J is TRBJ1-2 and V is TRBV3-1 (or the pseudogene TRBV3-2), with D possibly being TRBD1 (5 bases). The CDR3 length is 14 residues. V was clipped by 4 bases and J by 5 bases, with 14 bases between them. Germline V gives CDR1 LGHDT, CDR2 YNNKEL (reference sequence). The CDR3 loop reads CASSPTGGGYGYTF. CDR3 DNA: TGTGCCAGCAGCCCCACGGGGGGGGGATATGGCTACACCTTC.

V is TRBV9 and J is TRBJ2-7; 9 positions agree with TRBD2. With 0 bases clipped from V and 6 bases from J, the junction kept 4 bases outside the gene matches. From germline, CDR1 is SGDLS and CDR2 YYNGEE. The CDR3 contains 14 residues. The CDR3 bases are TGTGCCAGCAGCGTAGGTCTAGCGGGAACCGAGCAGTACTTC. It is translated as CASSVGLAGTEQYF.

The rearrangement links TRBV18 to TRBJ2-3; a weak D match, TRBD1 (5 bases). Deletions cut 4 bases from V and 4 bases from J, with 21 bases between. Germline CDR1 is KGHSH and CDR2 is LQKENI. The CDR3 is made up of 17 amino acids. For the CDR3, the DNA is TGTGCCAGCTCACTCACGATTTCAGGATTACAGGCAGATACGCAGTATTTT. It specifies CASSLTISGLQADTQYF. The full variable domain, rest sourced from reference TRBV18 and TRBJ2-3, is NAGVMQNPRHLVRRRGQEARLRCSPMKGHSHVYWYRQLPEEGLKFMVYLQKENIIDESGMPKERFSAEFPKEGPSILRIQQVVRGDSAAYFCASSLTISGLQADTQYFGPGTRLTVL.

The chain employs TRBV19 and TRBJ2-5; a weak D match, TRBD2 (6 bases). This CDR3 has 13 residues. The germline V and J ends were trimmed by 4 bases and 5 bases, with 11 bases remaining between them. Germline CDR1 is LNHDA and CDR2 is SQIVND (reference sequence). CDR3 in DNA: TGTGCCAGTAGTAGCGCGGGAATGGAGACCCAGTACTTC. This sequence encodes CASSSAGMETQYF.